The 32 T cell receptor beta chains below come from one sample, sequenced in a study of T cell responses to AZD1222 COVID-19 vaccine. Libraries were prepared by immunoSEQ multiplex PCR; TCRdb keeps only in-frame clonotypes and omits some of them. The table has some 86,000 clones, roughly 90% seen once. The specimen was peripheral blood, collected 28 days after the second AZD1222 dose. These receptors were taken from an adult who received the AZD1222 COVID-19 vaccine.

This sequence joins TRBV5-5 and TRBJ2-7; 8 bases match TRBD1. Germline loops: CDR1 SGHKS, CDR2 YYEKEE (reference sequence). V gave up 5 bases and J gave up 3 bases; unmatched junction bases: 10. There are 15 residues in the CDR3. DNA of the CDR3: TGTGCCAGCAGACCTGCCGGGACAGGCGGCTACGAGCAGTACTTC. It translates to CASRPAGTGGYEQYF.

V is TRBV5-4 and J is TRBJ2-2, with D unresolved. Germline CDR1 SGHNT, CDR2 YYREEE (reference sequence). V was cut by 4 bases and J by 7 bases, with 14 bases left in between. The CDR3 runs 14 residues. The CDR3 loop is CASSATVVGGELFF. In DNA form, the CDR3 reads TGTGCCAGCAGCGCCACCGTGGTCGGCGGGGAGCTGTTTTTT.

The chain links TRBV6-5 to TRBJ2-3, with 9 positions matching TRBD1. CDR1 and CDR2 from the germline V gene are MNHEY and SVGAGI. The CDR3 consists of 15 residues. The CDR3 is CATQLDRGSTDTQYF. The CDR3 coding sequence is TGTGCTACTCAATTGGACAGGGGTAGCACAGATACGCAGTATTTT.

This CDR3 reads CATSDSTIGQETQYF. Written as DNA, the CDR3 is TGTGCCACCAGTGATTCTACCATTGGCCAAGAGACCCAGTACTTC. V is TRBV24-1 and J is TRBJ2-5; no reliable D call. This CDR3 contains 15 residues. V lost 2 bases and J 1 base, leaving 10 bases between the germline ends. CDR1 KGHDR and CDR2 SFDVKD come from the germline V gene.

The chain employs TRBV5-5 and TRBJ1-5, with D perhaps matching TRBD1 (6 bases). CDR1 and CDR2 (germline): SGHKS, YYEKEE (reference sequence). The CDR3 is made up of 19 amino acids. V lost 2 bases and J lost 0, with 21 bases in between. CDR3 residues: CASSFLTGKVTYSNQPQHF. CDR3 bases: TGTGCCAGCAGCTTCCTAACAGGGAAGGTTACGTATAGCAATCAGCCCCAGCATTTT. The full variable domain, completed using reference TRBV5-5 and TRBJ1-5, is DAGVTQSPTHLIKTRGQQVTLRCSPISGHKSVSWYQQVLGQGPQFIFQYYEKEERGRGNFPDRFSARQFPNYSSELNVNALLLGDSALYLCASSFLTGKVTYSNQPQHFGDGTRLSIL.

The rearrangement joins TRBV5-8 to TRBJ2-1; D is ambiguous. Trimming removed 3 bases at V and 0 bases at J, with 7 bases between. CDR1 SGHTS and CDR2 YDEGEE come from the germline V gene. The CDR3 totals 14 residues. Written as DNA, the CDR3 is TGTGCCAGCAGCTCGGTAAACTCCTACAATGAGCAGTTCTTC. It specifies CASSSVNSYNEQFF. Using reference TRBV5-8 and TRBJ2-1 for the parts outside the CDR3, the full variable domain is EAGVTQSPTHLIKTRGQQATLRCSPISGHTSVYWYQQALGLGLQFLLWYDEGEERNRGNFPPRFSGRQFPNYSSELNVNALELEDSALYLCASSSVNSYNEQFFGPGTRLTVL.

The chain employs TRBV30 and TRBJ2-5; TRBD1 is a possible D gene (6 bases). CDR1 is GTSNPN and CDR2 is SVGIG in the germline V gene (reference sequence). Trimming took off 0 bases at V and 3 bases at J, with 17 bases between the two ends. This CDR3 region has 16 residues. CDR3 sequence reads: CAWSVERVRGKETQYF. The CDR3 bases are TGTGCCTGGAGTGTAGAAAGAGTCAGGGGTAAAGAGACCCAGTACTTC.

The chain carries TRBV5-1 and TRBJ2-1; D remains ambiguous. V was clipped by 4 bases and J by 5 bases, with 4 bases between them. Germline lookup yields CDR1 SGHRS and CDR2 YFSETQ. The CDR3 length is 11 residues. The CDR3 coding sequence is TGCGCCAGCAGCCAAGACAATGAGCAGTTCTTC. It specifies CASSQDNEQFF.

For the CDR3, the DNA is TGTGCCAGTAGTATCCGGGGACAGCCTAATGAAAAACTGTTTTTT. Protein: CASSIRGQPNEKLFF. V usage is TRBV19 and J usage is TRBJ1-4, with 7 bases fitting TRBD1. The germline V gene encodes CDR1 LNHDA and CDR2 SQIVND (reference sequence). The V and J ends lost 3 bases and 3 bases, in that order; junction bases with no gene match: 4. The CDR3 has 15 residues.

V and J are TRBV11-1 and TRBJ1-1; D is undetermined. The germline CDR1 and CDR2 sequences are SGHAT and FQDESV (reference sequence). The V gene lost 1 base and the J gene lost 10 bases, with 13 bases spanning the gap. The CDR3 extends over 13 amino acids. Here the CDR3 DNA reads TGTGCCAGCAGCTTAGGAGGTCTCGGGCTAGCTTTCTTT. This gives the protein CASSLGGLGLAFF.

This chain links TRBV6-2 or TRBV6-3 with TRBJ1-3; D call uncertain. The germline V and J ends were trimmed by 4 bases and 0 bases, with 7 bases remaining between them. There are 14 residues in the CDR3. Germline CDR1 is MNHEY and CDR2 is SVGEGT. The CDR3 loop reads CASSSGSSGNTIYF. The CDR3 DNA sequence: TGTGCCAGCAGTTCCGGGAGCTCTGGAAACACCATATATTTT.

The V call is TRBV21-1, the J call TRBJ1-6. TRBV21-1 corresponds to a pseudogene. The CDR3 runs 16 residues. CDR3 nucleotides: TGTGCCAGCAGCGCCCGGGCTCAAGAAGAGAATTCACCCCTCCACTTT. This sequence encodes CASSARAQEENSPLHF.

The J gene is TRBJ2-7, the V gene TRBV2; TRBD2 matches at 12 bases. The CDR3 loop spans 16 amino acids. CDR1 and CDR2 (germline): SNHLY, FYNNEI. With 6 bases clipped from V and 0 bases from J, the junction kept 6 bases outside the gene matches. The CDR3 reads CASRETLAGGSYEQYF. CDR3 sequence (DNA): TGTGCCAGCAGGGAAACACTAGCGGGAGGCTCCTACGAGCAGTACTTC.

This chain uses TRBV6-5 with TRBJ2-5, with 8 positions matching TRBD1. The CDR3 sequence is 13 residues long. V shed 6 bases and J 2 bases; nucleotides not matched to a gene: 2. Germline CDR1 and CDR2: MNHEY and SVGAGI. The DNA of the CDR3 is TGTGCCAGCAGAAGGACAGGGCAAGAGACCCAGTACTTC. Translated: CASRRTGQETQYF.

The chain couples TRBV27 to TRBJ1-3; the D is unclear. V lost 8 bases to trimming and J lost 0 bases, with 23 bases between them. The CDR3 totals 18 residues. CDR1 is MNHEY, CDR2 SMNVEV, per germline (reference sequence). This CDR3 is CASGFPGNRTASGNTIYF. The CDR3 DNA sequence: TGTGCCAGCGGGTTCCCGGGGAACAGAACCGCCTCTGGAAACACCATATATTTT.

CDR3 bases: TGCGCCAGCACCCCCCAAAGGGACCGGAACACTGAAGCTTTCTTT. It specifies CASTPQRDRNTEAFF. The rearrangement joins TRBV10-1 to TRBJ1-1; possibly TRBD1 for D (5 bases). Trimming took 7 bases from V and 1 from J, leaving 16 bases between them. This CDR3 spans 15 amino acids. Germline V gives CDR1 WNHNN, CDR2 SYGVQD (reference sequence).

This chain connects TRBV7-9 to TRBJ1-2; 10 bases line up with TRBD1. The trim removed 10 bases at V and 4 bases at J, leaving 6 bases unmatched. CDR1 and CDR2 from the germline V gene are SEHNR and FQNEAQ (reference sequence). CDR3 length equals 13 residues. The CDR3 DNA is TGTGCCATCTCGGGGACAGGGGCCTATGGCTACACCTTC. As protein: CAISGTGAYGYTF.

The genes are TRBV20-1 and TRBJ2-5; D unclear. This CDR3 comprises 13 residues. The germline V gene has CDR1 DFQATT and CDR2 SNEGSKA (reference sequence). V dropped 3 bases and J dropped 2 bases, with 10 bases sitting between them. The CDR3 nucleotides are TGCAGTGCTAGTGGGTCAGATCAAGAGACCCAGTACTTC. This codes for CSASGSDQETQYF.

V is TRBV2 and J is TRBJ2-1; TRBD2 aligns across 12 bases. The V gene's germline CDR1 is SNHLY and CDR2 FYNNEI. Trimming at V came to 5 bases and at J to 0 bases, leaving 11 bases not matched to a gene. The CDR3 is made up of 19 amino acids. CDR3 sequence (DNA): TGTGCCAGCAGTCGGACTAGCGGGATCCTCCTGAGCTCCTACAATGAGCAGTTCTTC. It specifies CASSRTSGILLSSYNEQFF.

The V gene is TRBV29-1, the J gene TRBJ2-7; 8 bases align to TRBD1. This CDR3 is 12 amino acids long. V was pared by 6 bases and J by 3 bases, with 4 bases of the junction left unmatched. Germline V lookup: CDR1 SQVTM, CDR2 ANQGSEA. The CDR3 DNA reads as TGCAGCGTGGGACAGGAGCTCTACGAGCAGTACTTC. Residues: CSVGQELYEQYF.

The chain recombines TRBV18 with TRBJ2-7, with D unclear. This CDR3 contains 10 residues. Germline CDR1 is KGHSH and CDR2 is LQKENI. Trimming stripped 3 bases from V and 9 bases from J, with 6 bases between. The DNA of the CDR3 is TGTGCCAGCTCACCCTTCGGGCAGTACTTC. Translating gives CASSPFGQYF.

This clone has just one count. The rearrangement links TRBV4-1 to TRBJ1-2, with D unclear. The germline V and J ends were trimmed by 1 base and 1 base, with 7 bases remaining between them. CDR3 length equals 14 residues. Germline assignment: CDR1 MGHRA and CDR2 YSYEKL. CDR3 DNA: TGCGCCAGCAGCCAAGTCGACATTAACTATGGCTACACCTTC. It translates to CASSQVDINYGYTF.

This clone appeared once. J is TRBJ2-3 and V is TRBV6-4; a weak D match, TRBD1 (5 bases). Between the trimmed V and J ends, which lost 2 bases and 2 bases, there was a span of 8 bases. This CDR3 is 14 amino acids long. CDR1 is MRHNA and CDR2 is SNTAGT in the germline V gene. The CDR3 protein is CASSDGATTDTQYF. DNA for the CDR3: TGTGCCAGCAGTGACGGGGCTACCACAGATACGCAGTATTTT.

V usage is TRBV7-7 and J usage is TRBJ2-4; D is unclear. In germline, CDR1 is SSHAT, CDR2 FNYEAQ (reference sequence). This CDR3 is built from 14 residues. V shed 6 bases and J shed 0 bases, with 9 bases lying between them. In DNA form, the CDR3 reads TGTGCCAGCAGGTCCTGGGTAGCCAAAAACATTCAGTACTTC. Translated: CASRSWVAKNIQYF.

This clone was seen a single time. The V and J genes are TRBV5-1 and TRBJ1-1, with 9 bases aligning to TRBD1. In germline, CDR1 is SGHRS, CDR2 YFSETQ. The length of the CDR3 is 15 residues. The V segment lost 2 bases and the J segment 0 bases; nucleotides outside the gene matches: 2. The CDR3 coding sequence is TGCGCCAGCAGCTTAGGGGACAGGGTGAACACTGAAGCTTTCTTT. This encodes CASSLGDRVNTEAFF.

The CDR3 region is CASGNKQGLNSPLHF. CDR3 in DNA: TGTGCCAGCGGAAATAAACAGGGGTTGAATTCACCCCTCCACTTT. This sequence joins TRBV6-5 and TRBJ1-6, with 7 bases identical to TRBD1. Trimming removed 8 bases from V and 7 bases from J; junction bases left unmatched: 11. Germline assignment: CDR1 MNHEY and CDR2 SVGAGI. This CDR3 spans 15 amino acids.

This chain links TRBV6-1 with TRBJ2-1; no reliable D call. CDR1 is MNHNS, CDR2 SASEGT, per germline. The CDR3 has 16 amino acids. V lost 2 bases to trimming and J lost 4 bases, with 15 bases between them. For the CDR3, the DNA is TGTGCCAGCAGTGAAAGCCTCTCCCCAATATACAATGAGCAGTTCTTC. Translating gives CASSESLSPIYNEQFF.

CDR3 bases: TGTGCCAGCAGCCAAGGACAGAGCAATCAGCCCCAGCATTTT. Translated, it gives CASSQGQSNQPQHF. The chain has TRBV3-1 (or the pseudogene TRBV3-2) and TRBJ1-5; perhaps TRBD1 as D (5 bases). V gave up 1 base and J gave up 1 base, with 5 bases separating them. Germline assignment: CDR1 LGHDT and CDR2 YNNKEL (reference sequence). The CDR3 length is 14 residues.

This clone was found once. The gene calls are TRBV12-3 or TRBV12-4 and TRBJ2-7; TRBD2 matches at 7 bases. Germline trimming cut 3 bases from V and 7 bases from J; bases unmatched to any gene: 6. The CDR3 is made up of 13 amino acids. CDR3 in amino acids: CASSFRLGGEQYF. CDR3 DNA: TGTGCCAGCAGTTTCCGGTTGGGAGGGGAGCAGTACTTC.

This clone was detected only a few times. For the CDR3, the DNA is TGTGCCAGCAGTTACTCGAATACGTATAATTCACCCCTCCACTTT. Its protein product is CASSYSNTYNSPLHF. The chain combines TRBV6-5 with TRBJ1-6, with D hard to call. V was shortened by 0 bases and J by 4 bases, with 7 bases between the two germline ends. Germline V lookup: CDR1 MNHEY, CDR2 SVGAGI. The CDR3 consists of 15 residues.

The CDR3 spells CASSHDSNTEAFF. CDR3 in DNA: TGTGCCAGCAGTCACGACAGCAACACTGAAGCTTTCTTT. The chain joins TRBV6-6 to TRBJ1-1, with a possible D match to TRBD1 (5 bases). Germline loops: CDR1 MNHNY, CDR2 SVGAGI (reference sequence). V shed 5 bases and J shed 2 bases, with 9 bases lying between them. CDR3 length: 13 amino acids.

This clone has a handful of counts. V usage is TRBV10-1 and J usage is TRBJ2-1; 7 bases agree with TRBD1. CDR3 length equals 16 residues. The V segment lost 2 bases and the J segment 5 bases; nucleotides outside the gene matches: 9. Germline V gene sequence: CDR1 WNHNN, CDR2 SYGVQD (reference sequence). The CDR3 protein is CASSETPLTGNNEQFF. For the CDR3, the DNA is TGCGCCAGCAGTGAGACCCCTTTGACAGGGAACAATGAGCAGTTCTTC.